This T cell receptor (beta chain) was retrieved from a study of blood T cell repertoires in COVID-19. This clone was picked up a small number of times. Libraries were prepared by immunoSEQ multiplex PCR; TCRdb keeps only in-frame clonotypes and omits some of them. The sample consists of hundreds of thousands of clones, about nine tenths of them appearing once. V shed 5 bases and J 10 bases; nucleotides not matched to a gene: 8. The CDR3 spans 13 residues. CDR1 and CDR2 from the germline V gene are SGHAT and FQNNGV. Specimen: peripheral blood. This clonotype was obtained from a middle-aged man with acute or convalescent COVID-19. V usage is TRBV11-2 and J usage is TRBJ1-1; 9 bases map to TRBD1. CDR3 loop: CASSQGQGWRAFF. The CDR3 DNA sequence: TGTGCCAGCAGCCAAGGACAGGGGTGGCGAGCTTTCTTT.